This T cell receptor (beta chain) was identified during a study of tumor-infiltrating lymphocytes in primary liver carcinoma. Study at large: The patient group consisted of men and women aged 30 to 69 years. Study-wide results and limits: The study found tumor-adjacent and tumor-blood pairs overlapped less than tumor region pairs. The bulk unsorted samples meant that CD4+ and CD8+ repertoires went uncompared.

This clonotype was detected many times. Its antigen is undetermined. RNA isolated from unsorted whole blood supplied the blood RNA, with germline DNA also extracted. V was clipped by 5 bases and J by 5 bases, with 9 bases between them. The CDR3 length is 13 residues. A constant-region primer primed TCR beta cDNA synthesis from 500 ng of total RNA. A slightly modified ARM-PCR protocol with three nested multiplex PCR rounds produced these TCR beta libraries. The study ran its first two PCR rounds for around 9 cycles each, using TRBV1-TRBV30 forward primers and a C-beta reverse primer. One entry per CDR3 protein, called by TCRdb with MiXCR from the multiplex PCR reads. The repertoire includes approximately 330,000 distinct CDR3 sequences, 65% of them detected once, and about 6.5% sits in the top ten.

This chain links TRBV12-3 or TRBV12-4 with TRBJ1-4; D unclear. The specimen was peripheral blood. The receptor's source is a man in his forties with primary liver carcinoma and hepatitis B virus infection. CDR3 DNA sequence: TGTGCCAGCAGTCTCGGTACCAATGAAAAACTGTTTTTT. Protein sequence: CASSLGTNEKLFF.